This TCR beta chain was observed in a study of cytomegalovirus exposure and HLA in healthy donors. Turning to the study itself: The roughly 700 first-cohort repertoires shared a platform with the 120 or so validation repertoires, as reported in a later analysis.

Study-wide results and caveats: Through in vitro validation, a few CMV-associated chains were shown to be specific for CMV antigens.

Germline V gene data show CDR1 as MDHEN and CDR2 as SYDVKM. Germline trimming cut 3 bases from V and 6 bases from J; bases unmatched to any gene: 4. This CDR3 is built from 13 residues. This clone was recorded once. What it binds is not known. Assay used: immunoSEQ multiplex PCR; TCRdb lists only in-frame clones, some missing. The data hold 200,000 to 300,000 clones, with 90% observed a single time. The rearrangement uses TRBV28 and TRBJ2-7; 8 bases align to TRBD2. The sequencing sample was made of PBMCs. The clonotype originates from a woman aged 30 to 39 in good health and CMV-seronegative. The CDR3 is CASSFGLAGEQYF. For the CDR3, the DNA is TGTGCCAGCAGTTTCGGGCTAGCGGGCGAGCAGTACTTC.